The source of this T cell receptor beta chain is a study of technical replicates of blood from a handful of donors. The germline V gene encodes CDR1 LGHNA and CDR2 YSLEER. This CDR3 comprises 17 residues. Trimming at V came to 5 bases and at J to 5 bases, leaving 14 bases not matched to a gene. Clones were sequenced by immunoSEQ multiplex PCR, and TCRdb holds only the in-frame ones, with some missing. The repertoire has over 80,000 clones, roughly 96% of them found once; the top ten carry approximately 0.37%. This chain connects TRBV4-3 to TRBJ2-3, with 9 positions matching TRBD2. Input material: T cells isolated from PBMCs. The sequence derives from a human donor in good health. CDR3 loop: CASSSRWAGGHKDTQYF. Here the CDR3 DNA reads TGCGCCAGCAGCTCAAGGTGGGCGGGAGGGCATAAAGATACGCAGTATTTT.